Below, 18 T cell receptor beta chains from the same sample are listed, as sequenced in a study of blood T cell repertoires in COVID-19. Data came from immunoSEQ multiplex PCR; TCRdb stores just in-frame clones and leaves some out. The table includes 200,000 to 250,000 clones, 92% detected once. The specimen sequenced was peripheral blood. The receptors shown here come from a man aged 30-40 years with acute or convalescent COVID-19.

The rearrangement joins TRBV30 to TRBJ1-1, with TRBD1 as a possible D gene (6 bases). The V and J ends lost 2 bases and 7 bases respectively, with 17 bases between them. Germline-derived CDR1 and CDR2 are GTSNPN and SVGIG (reference sequence). This CDR3 contains 14 residues. The CDR3: CAWSLKDDRFEAFF. The DNA for the CDR3 is TGTGCCTGGAGTCTCAAAGATGACAGGTTTGAAGCTTTCTTT.

V gene TRBV11-3 combines with J gene TRBJ2-1; D may be TRBD2 (6 bases). The V gene's germline CDR1 is SGHNT and CDR2 YENEEA. CDR3 length: 14 residues. The V and J ends lost 5 bases and 5 bases respectively, with 13 bases between them. CDR3 amino acids: CASSPGRNNNEQFF. The CDR3 nucleotides read TGTGCCAGCAGCCCCGGGAGAAACAACAATGAGCAGTTCTTC.

The chain recombines TRBV5-8 with TRBJ1-1; D not certain. Germline values: CDR1 SGHTS, CDR2 YDEGEE. The CDR3 consists of 15 residues. Trimming removed 0 bases from V and 0 bases from J, with 9 bases in between. DNA of the CDR3: TGTGCCAGCAGCTTGGACGGCAGGATGAACACTGAAGCTTTCTTT. Its translation: CASSLDGRMNTEAFF.

This chain links TRBV28 with TRBJ2-3, with 8 bases matching TRBD2. There are 15 residues in the CDR3. Germline loops: CDR1 MDHEN, CDR2 SYDVKM. V trimming: 3 bases; J trimming: 4 bases; junction bases outside the gene matches: 6. CDR3 coding DNA: TGTGCCAGCAGTTTGATTCGGGGGGGACCAGATACGCAGTATTTT. Translated, it gives CASSLIRGGPDTQYF.

Written as DNA, the CDR3 is TGTGCCTGGACCAACGGAGGGAGAGGCTACGAGCAGTACTTC. Protein sequence: CAWTNGGRGYEQYF. J is TRBJ2-7 and V is TRBV30, with D perhaps TRBD2 (6 bases). The CDR3 is 14 amino acids. Trimming pared 4 bases from V and 3 bases from J, leaving 16 bases between. CDR1 is GTSNPN and CDR2 is SVGIG in the germline V gene (reference sequence).

The J gene is TRBJ1-5, the V gene TRBV15; 9 bases are a match to TRBD1. The V and J ends lost 0 bases and 10 bases, in that order; junction bases with no gene match: 7. The CDR3 is made up of 15 amino acids. Germline assignment: CDR1 LNHNV and CDR2 YYDKDF (reference sequence). The DNA for the CDR3 is TGTGCCACCAGCAGAGATATGGGACAGGGAAAACCCCAGCATTTT. Its protein is CATSRDMGQGKPQHF. The full variable domain, with the rest looked up from reference TRBV15 and TRBJ1-5, is DAMVIQNPRYQVTQFGKPVTLSCSQTLNHNVMYWYQQKSSQAPKLLFHYYDKDFNNEADTPDNFQSRRPNTSFCFLDIRSPGLGDTAMYLCATSRDMGQGKPQHFGDGTRLSIL.

The genes are TRBV3-1 (or the pseudogene TRBV3-2) and TRBJ2-2; 11 bases map to TRBD2. This CDR3 spans 15 amino acids. Germline V gene data show CDR1 as LGHDT and CDR2 as YNNKEL (reference sequence). V was clipped by 4 bases and J by 6 bases; unmatched bases: 4. CDR3 sequence reads: CASSPLAGGPGELFF. Here the CDR3 DNA reads TGTGCCAGCAGCCCCTTAGCGGGAGGGCCCGGGGAGCTGTTTTTT.

The chain carries TRBV28 and TRBJ2-7; TRBD1 matches at 7 bases. V lost 8 bases, J lost 0 bases, and 4 bases stayed unmatched. The CDR3 has 13 amino acids. The germline V gene has CDR1 MDHEN and CDR2 SYDVKM. The CDR3 sequence is CASRDSVSYEQYF. DNA of the CDR3: TGTGCCAGCCGGGACAGCGTCTCCTACGAGCAGTACTTC.

This chain links TRBV6-6 with TRBJ1-5; no firm D call. Germline V lookup: CDR1 MNHNY, CDR2 SVGAGI (reference sequence). V was cut by 0 bases and J by 3 bases, with 6 bases left in between. CDR3 length: 14 residues. For the CDR3, the DNA is TGTGCCAGCAGTTACTCAACAGACAATCAGCCCCAGCATTTT. Translating gives CASSYSTDNQPQHF.

This sequence joins TRBV5-6 and TRBJ2-5; D gene unclear. Trimming cost V 3 bases and J 2 bases, with 14 bases left between them. The CDR3 has 15 amino acids. Germline CDR1 is SGHDT and CDR2 is YYEEEE. CDR3 loop: CASSSLGMVQETQYF. CDR3 bases: TGTGCCAGCAGCTCCCTGGGCATGGTACAAGAGACCCAGTACTTC.

The chain couples TRBV19 to TRBJ2-2; 7 bases are shared with TRBD1. CDR1 and CDR2 (germline): LNHDA, SQIVND (reference sequence). Trimming cost V 4 bases and J 0 bases; bases outside gene matches: 5. CDR3 size: 16 residues. Written as DNA, the CDR3 is TGTGCCAGTAGTAAACAGGGGCCCGCGAACACCGGGGAGCTGTTTTTT. Its translation: CASSKQGPANTGELFF.

The chain uses TRBV30 and TRBJ2-7; the D gene is possibly TRBD2 (7 bases). The CDR3 is 13 residues long. V lost 3 bases and J 7 bases, leaving 16 bases between the germline ends. Germline CDR1 GTSNPN, CDR2 SVGIG (reference sequence). CDR3 residues: CAWSPRGAGEQYF. The CDR3 region has the DNA TGTGCCTGGAGCCCTCGGGGGGCGGGGGAGCAGTACTTC.

This clone is a singleton in its sample. The gene calls are TRBV4-1 and TRBJ2-3; the D gene is possibly TRBD2 (6 bases). V lost 2 bases to trimming and J lost 0 bases, with 9 bases between them. CDR3 length: 15 residues. Germline V gene lookup returns CDR1 MGHRA and CDR2 YSYEKL. In nucleotides, the CDR3 is TGCGCCAGCAGCCAAACGGGGGTTAGCACAGATACGCAGTATTTT. This codes for CASSQTGVSTDTQYF.

In its sample, this clone was seen once. The genes are TRBV4-1 and TRBJ2-3; 10 bases are shared with TRBD2. The CDR3 has 16 amino acids. Trimming removed 4 bases from V and 3 bases from J; junction bases left unmatched: 7. Germline-derived CDR1 and CDR2 are MGHRA and YSYEKL. CDR3 in amino acids: CASSPGLAGATDTQYF. CDR3 bases: TGCGCCAGCAGCCCCGGGCTAGCGGGGGCGACAGATACGCAGTATTTT.

The rearrangement uses TRBV3-1 (or the pseudogene TRBV3-2) and TRBJ2-6; 10 nucleotides agree with TRBD1. V lost 2 bases and J lost 2; bases outside the gene matches: 12. CDR3 length equals 20 residues. Looked up from germline, CDR1 is LGHDT and CDR2 is YNNKEL (reference sequence). The CDR3 protein is CASSQTITPGQGTGANVLTF. CDR3 sequence (DNA): TGTGCCAGCAGCCAAACAATAACGCCGGGACAGGGGACTGGGGCCAACGTCCTGACTTTC.

The chain has TRBV9 and TRBJ2-2, with TRBD1 as a possible D gene (6 bases). Germline-derived CDR1 and CDR2 are SGDLS and YYNGEE. The ends were cut back, 5 bases at V and 3 bases at J, with 11 bases in the middle. There are 14 residues in the CDR3. CDR3 in amino acids: CASRDRWDTGELFF. CDR3 DNA sequence: TGTGCCAGCAGAGACAGGTGGGACACCGGGGAGCTGTTTTTT.

The V call is TRBV20-1, the J call TRBJ1-2; D remains unclear. CDR1 is DFQATT, CDR2 SNEGSKA, per germline (reference sequence). V shed 0 bases and J shed 8 bases, with 7 bases lying between them. The CDR3 consists of 11 residues. This chain's CDR3 is CSARDRGGYTF. The CDR3 DNA follows: TGCAGTGCTAGAGATCGCGGGGGCTACACCTTC.

The chain carries TRBV12-5 and TRBJ1-5; TRBD1 matches 8 bases. The CDR3 sequence is 15 residues long. CDR1 is LGHNT, CDR2 FRNRAP, per germline. J lost 4 bases, V lost 6 bases, and 8 bases had no gene match. This chain's CDR3 is CASGRGQGVNQPQHF. CDR3 in DNA: TGTGCTAGTGGACGTGGACAGGGCGTAAATCAGCCCCAGCATTTT.